These 27 T cell receptor beta chains share one sample of origin, sequenced in a study of blood T cell repertoires in COVID-19. Assay used: immunoSEQ multiplex PCR; TCRdb lists only in-frame clones, some missing. The sample consists of about 70,000 clones, more than 70% of them appearing once. Sequencing was performed on peripheral blood. The receptor source for this set is a human donor in a cohort sampled during active COVID-19.

The DNA of the CDR3 is TGTGCCAGCAGTGAAGACGGGACAAACTATGGCTACACCTTC. This sequence encodes CASSEDGTNYGYTF. The chain has TRBV6-1 and TRBJ1-2, with D possibly matching TRBD1 (6 bases). V lost 1 base and J lost 2, with 8 bases in between. This CDR3 has 14 residues. Per germline, CDR1 MNHNS and CDR2 SASEGT.

The chain couples TRBV7-2 to TRBJ2-1; 9 bases fit TRBD2. V lost 6 bases to trimming and J lost 4 bases; unmatched junction nucleotides: 4. Germline-derived CDR1 and CDR2 are SGHTA and FQGNSA. The CDR3 has 14 residues. The CDR3 sequence is CASRSAGGYNEQFF. In nucleotides, the CDR3 is TGTGCCAGCAGGTCGGCGGGAGGGTACAATGAGCAGTTCTTC. Full variable domain (remainder filled in from reference TRBV7-2 and TRBJ2-1): GAGVSQSPSNKVTEKGKDVELRCDPISGHTALYWYRQSLGQGLEFLIYFQGNSAPDKSGLPSDRFSAERTGGSVSTLTIQRTQQEDSAVYLCASRSAGGYNEQFFGPGTRLTVL.

This chain links TRBV6-5 with TRBJ2-3; D gene uncertain. The V gene lost 0 bases and the J gene lost 4 bases, with 11 bases spanning the gap. There are 15 residues in the CDR3. The germline CDR1 and CDR2 sequences are MNHEY and SVGAGI. The CDR3 bases are TGTGCCAGCAGTTACTCCGGTGTTCTCGCAGATACGCAGTATTTT. Protein sequence: CASSYSGVLADTQYF.

The rearrangement joins TRBV10-3 to TRBJ1-1; 9 bases match TRBD1. There are 13 residues in the CDR3. The V and J ends lost 8 bases and 5 bases, in that order; junction bases with no gene match: 6. The germline V gene encodes CDR1 ENHRY and CDR2 SYGVKD. The CDR3 sequence: CAIATGGSTEAFF. The CDR3, as DNA: TGTGCCATCGCGACAGGGGGTAGTACTGAAGCTTTCTTT.

The rearrangement links TRBV5-1 to TRBJ2-5; TRBD2 agrees at 8 bases. Germline values: CDR1 SGHRS, CDR2 YFSETQ. The V gene end was trimmed by 0 bases and the J gene end by 5 bases; junction bases not matched to a gene: 6. The CDR3 contains 15 residues. The CDR3 DNA sequence: TGCGCCAGCAGCTTGGAGTCGGCTAGCGGGGAGACCCAGTACTTC. This sequence encodes CASSLESASGETQYF.

This chain joins TRBV27 and TRBJ2-1, with D perhaps TRBD2 (6 bases). There are 16 residues in the CDR3. V was trimmed by 11 bases and J by 0 bases, leaving 20 bases between them. CDR1 is MNHEY and CDR2 is SMNVEV in the germline V gene (reference sequence). This CDR3 reads CASRDSAFSSYNEQFF. CDR3 sequence (DNA): TGTGCCTCCCGGGACTCCGCATTTAGCTCCTACAATGAGCAGTTCTTC.

The chain joins TRBV4-2 to TRBJ2-2; tentative D call: TRBD2 (6 bases). V shed 0 bases and J shed 0 bases, with 11 bases lying between them. Germline assignment: CDR1 LGHNA and CDR2 YNFKEQ. CDR3 size: 17 residues. DNA of the CDR3: TGTGCCAGCAGCCAAGATATCCCTAGCGCGAACACCGGGGAGCTGTTTTTT. Residues: CASSQDIPSANTGELFF.

V and J are TRBV5-1 and TRBJ2-1; TRBD2 aligns across 10 bases. The CDR3 totals 15 residues. J was trimmed by 10 bases and V by 4 bases; bases with no gene match: 11. Germline CDR1 and CDR2: SGHRS and YFSETQ. The CDR3 loop is CASSRLAGSPYEQFF. CDR3 sequence (DNA): TGCGCCAGCAGCAGACTAGCGGGCAGCCCCTACGAGCAGTTCTTC.

The chain recombines TRBV5-6 with TRBJ2-7; D is uncertain. In germline, CDR1 is SGHDT, CDR2 YYEEEE. V dropped 4 bases and J dropped 0 bases, with 11 bases sitting between them. The CDR3 runs 14 residues. CDR3 region: CASSPAGFSYEQYF. CDR3 DNA sequence: TGTGCCAGCAGCCCAGCCGGGTTCTCCTACGAGCAGTACTTC.

CDR3 region: CASSEEVRSEQYF. CDR3 nucleotide sequence: TGTGCCAGCAGCGAGGAGGTAAGGAGCGAGCAGTACTTC. The chain recombines TRBV6-5 with TRBJ2-7, with a possible D match to TRBD2 (5 bases). CDR3 length: 13 amino acids. Germline V gene sequence: CDR1 MNHEY, CDR2 SVGAGI. V gave up 6 bases and J gave up 6 bases, with 15 bases separating them.

This clone was picked up one time. The rearrangement links TRBV6-5 to TRBJ2-6; D remains ambiguous. V shed 6 bases and J shed 2 bases, with 11 bases lying between them. Germline CDR1 MNHEY, CDR2 SVGAGI. This CDR3 is 15 amino acids long. The DNA of the CDR3 is TGTGCCAGCAGGTCGTCGAGGCCTGGGGCCAACGTCCTGACTTTC. It translates to CASRSSRPGANVLTF.

The J gene is TRBJ2-5, the V gene TRBV6-5; D unresolved. This CDR3 comprises 14 residues. Trimming removed 0 bases at V and 2 bases at J, with 7 bases between. From germline, CDR1 is MNHEY and CDR2 SVGAGI. The CDR3 here is CASSYSGLQETQYF. CDR3 coding DNA: TGTGCCAGCAGTTACTCCGGGTTACAAGAGACCCAGTACTTC.

This rearrangement joins TRBV29-1 to TRBJ2-1; 10 bases are shared with TRBD2. This CDR3 comprises 15 residues. Germline values: CDR1 SQVTM, CDR2 ANQGSEA. With 5 bases clipped from V and 4 bases from J, the junction kept 8 bases outside the gene matches. The CDR3 here is CSVLGTSEMYNEQFF. CDR3 DNA sequence: TGCAGCGTTTTGGGGACTAGCGAAATGTACAATGAGCAGTTCTTC.

The chain employs TRBV12-3 or TRBV12-4 and TRBJ2-4; the match to TRBD1 covers 8 bases. The V gene end was trimmed by 6 bases and the J gene end by 7 bases; junction bases not matched to a gene: 5. The CDR3 length is 13 residues. The DNA for the CDR3 is TGTGCCAGCAGGCAGGGGGCTGATAACATTCAGTACTTC. Its translation is CASRQGADNIQYF.

The V and J genes are TRBV7-6 and TRBJ1-1; 9 bases agree with TRBD1. CDR1 SGHVS and CDR2 FNYEAQ come from the germline V gene. Losses at the gene ends were 5 bases for V and 2 bases for J; bases not matched to a gene: 9. CDR3 length: 16 residues. The CDR3 region has the DNA TGTGCCAGCAGCCCTATCGGACAGGGGATTAACACTGAAGCTTTCTTT. This sequence encodes CASSPIGQGINTEAFF. Drawing the rest from reference TRBV7-6 and TRBJ1-1, the complete variable domain is GAGVSQSPRYKVTKRGQDVALRCDPISGHVSLYWYRQALGQGPEFLTYFNYEAQQDKSGLPNDRFSAERPEGSISTLTIQRTEQRDSAMYRCASSPIGQGINTEAFFGQGTRLTVV.

This clone was counted a single time. The chain recombines TRBV5-6 with TRBJ1-2; 7 nucleotides line up with TRBD1. Per the germline V gene, CDR1 is SGHDT and CDR2 is YYEEEE. The CDR3 totals 16 residues. Trimming at V came to 4 bases and at J to 0 bases, leaving 9 bases not matched to a gene. The CDR3 protein is CASSGGTGQSNYGYTF. The CDR3 nucleotides are TGTGCCAGCAGCGGGGGAACGGGACAGTCTAACTATGGCTACACCTTC.

The chain combines TRBV10-1 with TRBJ2-1; 7 bases align to TRBD2. The trim removed 2 bases at V and 7 bases at J, leaving 5 bases unmatched. CDR1 is WNHNN, CDR2 SYGVQD, per germline (reference sequence). The CDR3 runs 14 residues. The CDR3 nucleotides read TGCGCCAGCAGTGAGGGCGGGAGTTTAAATGAGCAGTTCTTC. Translated, it gives CASSEGGSLNEQFF.

This clone occurred once. The chain uses TRBV7-2 and TRBJ2-1; tentatively, D is TRBD1 (6 bases). The CDR3 is 14 residues long. The V gene's germline CDR1 is SGHTA and CDR2 FQGNSA. Trimming shortened V by 2 bases and J by 8 bases, and 13 bases separated the two germline ends. CDR3 sequence reads: CASSLTTGWDEQFF. The CDR3, as DNA: TGTGCCAGCAGCTTAACCACAGGGTGGGATGAGCAGTTCTTC.

The chain links TRBV11-3 to TRBJ2-1; 7 bases are shared with TRBD1. Germline V CDR1 and CDR2: SGHNT, YENEEA. This CDR3 is built from 13 residues. The J segment lost 6 bases and the V segment lost 1 base, leaving 0 bases of the junction unmatched. In DNA, the CDR3 is TGTGCCAGCAGCTTAGGGACAGGCAATGAGCAGTTCTTC. It translates to CASSLGTGNEQFF. The full variable domain, rest sourced from reference TRBV11-3 and TRBJ2-1, is EAGVVQSPRYKIIEKKQPVAFWCNPISGHNTLYWYLQNLGQGPELLIRYENEEAVDDSQLPKDRFSAERLKGVDSTLKIQPAELGDSAVYLCASSLGTGNEQFFGPGTRLTVL.

This clone was observed at least ten times. The chain uses TRBV19 and TRBJ2-6, with unresolved D. Trimming shortened V by 3 bases and J by 2 bases, and 2 bases separated the two germline ends. Germline CDR1 reads LNHDA; CDR2 reads SQIVND (reference sequence). The CDR3 spans 13 residues. CDR3 in amino acids: CASSIAGANVLTF. CDR3 nucleotides: TGTGCCAGTAGTATCGCTGGGGCCAACGTCCTGACTTTC.

This clone was seen once. The J gene is TRBJ2-5, the V gene TRBV3-1 (or the pseudogene TRBV3-2); 8 bases agree with TRBD1. V shed 5 bases and J 4 bases; nucleotides not matched to a gene: 3. CDR1 is LGHDT and CDR2 is YNNKEL in the germline V gene (reference sequence). This CDR3 region has 13 residues. The CDR3 here is CASSIQGGETQYF. CDR3 coding DNA: TGTGCCAGCAGCATACAGGGGGGAGAGACCCAGTACTTC.

The rearrangement uses TRBV28 and TRBJ2-3; 14 bases are a match to TRBD2. V dropped 5 bases and J dropped 2; count of bases not matched to a gene: 9. Germline CDR1 is MDHEN and CDR2 is SYDVKM. The CDR3 is 18 residues long. The CDR3 sequence is CASSLAGLAGVVTDTQYF. As DNA, the CDR3 is TGTGCCAGCAGTCTCGCGGGACTAGCGGGAGTCGTCACAGATACGCAGTATTTT.

The chain recombines TRBV15 with TRBJ2-2; TRBD2 is a possible D gene (5 bases). This CDR3 has 16 amino acids. Germline V gives CDR1 LNHNV, CDR2 YYDKDF (reference sequence). Trimming cost V 5 bases and J 0 bases, with 13 bases left between them. Written as DNA, the CDR3 is TGTGCCACCAGCTCTGATCTTAGCGCGAACACCGGGGAGCTGTTTTTT. Its translation: CATSSDLSANTGELFF.

The chain uses TRBV11-2 and TRBJ1-2; 7 positions agree with TRBD1. J was trimmed by 5 bases and V by 5 bases; bases with no gene match: 8. The CDR3 has 14 residues. The germline CDR1 and CDR2 sequences are SGHAT and FQNNGV. This chain's CDR3 is CASSANRGVYGYTF. The CDR3 DNA follows: TGTGCCAGCAGCGCCAACAGGGGCGTGTATGGCTACACCTTC.

The chain joins TRBV9 to TRBJ2-3, with D possibly being TRBD2 (6 bases). Trimming stripped 2 bases from V and 6 bases from J, with 16 bases between. The CDR3 totals 15 residues. The germline gives CDR1 SGDLS, CDR2 YYNGEE. DNA for the CDR3: TGTGCCAGCAGCGTGATCGGGAGAGAGTGGGATACGCAGTATTTT. It codes for CASSVIGREWDTQYF.

This chain joins TRBV2 and TRBJ2-1; D is perhaps TRBD1 (6 bases). Germline CDR1 and CDR2: SNHLY and FYNNEI. The ends were cut back, 7 bases at V and 9 bases at J, with 22 bases in the middle. The CDR3 spans 15 residues. The CDR3: CASIEDSPILGEQFF. The CDR3 nucleotides are TGTGCCAGCATAGAGGACAGCCCAATCCTAGGTGAGCAGTTCTTC.

The chain combines TRBV15 with TRBJ1-5; D ambiguous. V was trimmed by 0 bases and J by 6 bases, leaving 12 bases between them. CDR3 length equals 15 residues. Germline V lookup: CDR1 LNHNV, CDR2 YYDKDF (reference sequence). CDR3 in amino acids: CATSRDRSYSQPQHF. DNA for the CDR3: TGTGCCACCAGCAGAGATAGAAGTTACAGTCAGCCCCAGCATTTT.